These 20 T cell receptor beta chains share one sample of origin, sequenced in a study of vaccination and CD4 T cells after COVID-19. Their cognate antigens are unknown. Treatment meaning: approximately 10-day PBMC culture with coronavirus spike peptide pools or control peptides (ViraFEST assay). At the Johns Hopkins FTIC core, DNA taken from cultured CD4+ T cells was sequenced by way of the Oncomine TCR Beta short-read assay. Each CDR3 protein gets one entry after TCRdb re-called the PCR reads with MiXCR. Found here are under 25,000 distinct CDR3 sequences, over 20% of them singletons; the top ten hold approximately 11%. What was sequenced was cultured CD4+ T cells from blood. These receptors all come from a human donor with COVID-19.

This clonotype was seen more than once but under ten times. The chain carries TRBV28 and TRBJ1-2, with D unclear. CDR3 length: 13 amino acids. Germline CDR1 MDHEN, CDR2 SYDVKM. V lost 6 bases and J 1 base, leaving 9 bases between the germline ends. The CDR3 here is CASRIDGNYGYTF. DNA of the CDR3: TGTGCCAGCAGAATTGACGGTAACTATGGCTACACCTTC.

This clonotype came up a few times. The rearrangement uses TRBV12-3 or TRBV12-4 and TRBJ2-2; 14 nucleotides match TRBD2. The CDR3 covers 16 residues. V shed 6 bases, J shed 5 bases, and the junction held 5 bases outside the gene matches. This chain's CDR3 is CASRPTSGGATGELFF. Written as DNA, the CDR3 is TGTGCCAGCAGGCCGACTAGCGGGGGGGCGACCGGGGAGCTGTTTTTT.

In its sample, this clonotype was seen a few times. The chain employs TRBV6-2 or TRBV6-3 and TRBJ2-1; D may be TRBD1 (6 bases). The CDR3 spans 15 residues. CDR1 MNHEY and CDR2 SVGEGT come from the germline V gene. V lost 6 bases, J lost 3 bases, and 15 bases lay in between. CDR3 sequence (DNA): TGTGCCAGCAGACCGGACAGATCGCTCTACAATGAGCAGTTCTTC. Translating gives CASRPDRSLYNEQFF.

The table lists this clonotype with a count of one. V usage is TRBV19 and J usage is TRBJ2-7, with 9 bases that match TRBD2. Trimming took 2 bases from V and 4 from J; bases not matched to a gene: 6. Looked up from germline, CDR1 is LNHDA and CDR2 is SQIVND (reference sequence). The CDR3 contains 15 residues. The CDR3 region has the DNA TGTGCCAGTAGTATAACTCTACTAGCGGGTTACGAGCAGTACTTC. It yields the protein CASSITLLAGYEQYF.

The V and J genes are TRBV20-1 and TRBJ1-5; D gene uncertain. CDR1 is DFQATT and CDR2 is SNEGSKA in the germline V gene (reference sequence). The CDR3 runs to 15 residues. The V end was cut by 4 bases, the J end by 0 bases, with 13 bases between. The CDR3: CSATRGGNSNQPQHF. The CDR3 DNA reads TGCAGTGCTACTCGCGGCGGCAATAGCAATCAGCCCCAGCATTTT.

This clonotype has a handful of counts. This sequence joins TRBV7-2 and TRBJ1-2, with D maybe TRBD1 (6 bases). V was pared by 0 bases and J by 2 bases, with 13 bases between. The CDR3 has 16 amino acids. Germline V gene data show CDR1 as SGHTA and CDR2 as FQGNSA. This chain's CDR3 is CASSLASWGANYGYTF. The CDR3 coding sequence is TGTGCCAGCAGCTTAGCGTCATGGGGGGCCAACTATGGCTACACCTTC.

The chain carries TRBV7-2 and TRBJ1-1; D is possibly TRBD1 (5 bases). CDR3 length: 16 residues. The ends were cut back, 1 base at V and 3 bases at J, with 15 bases in the middle. Germline CDR1 and CDR2: SGHTA and FQGNSA. The CDR3 DNA sequence: TGTGCCAGCAGCTTAGTAGGTGCTGGGGCGGACACTGAAGCTTTCTTT. Protein product: CASSLVGAGADTEAFF.

This clonotype was seen only a few times. The chain has TRBV28 and TRBJ1-1; no clear D. This CDR3 contains 11 residues. The V gene lost 6 bases and the J gene lost 8 bases, with 10 bases spanning the gap. CDR1 is MDHEN, CDR2 SYDVKM, per germline. For the CDR3, the DNA is TGTGCCAGCAGCCTAACAGCAGAAGCTTTCTTT. This translates into CASSLTAEAFF.

In its sample, this clonotype was seen a few times. The chain is built from TRBV5-1 and TRBJ2-1; TRBD2 aligns across 12 bases. CDR3 length: 16 amino acids. CDR1 SGHRS and CDR2 YFSETQ come from the germline V gene. Trimming at V came to 4 bases and at J to 9 bases, leaving 11 bases not matched to a gene. The CDR3 spells CASSGDLAGGLLEQFF. The CDR3 nucleotides are TGCGCCAGCAGCGGCGACCTAGCGGGGGGGCTTCTTGAGCAGTTCTTC. The variable domain in full, completed from reference TRBV5-1 and TRBJ2-1, reads KAGVTQTPRYLIKTRGQQVTLSCSPISGHRSVSWYQQTPGQGLQFLFEYFSETQRNKGNFPGRFSGRQFSNSRSEMNVSTLELGDSALYLCASSGDLAGGLLEQFFGPGTRLTVL.

This clonotype was seen only a few times. This chain joins TRBV28 and TRBJ1-2; D is ambiguous. This CDR3 spans 12 amino acids. The germline V gene encodes CDR1 MDHEN and CDR2 SYDVKM. V lost 3 bases and J 5 bases, leaving 7 bases between the germline ends. This CDR3 reads CASSFRTYGYTF. CDR3 DNA: TGTGCCAGCAGTTTCCGTACTTATGGCTACACCTTC.

This clonotype was recorded a few times. This chain joins TRBV5-4 and TRBJ2-3, with TRBD1 as a possible D gene (6 bases). Trimming removed 2 bases at V and 4 bases at J, with 11 bases between. This CDR3 has 14 residues. Germline values: CDR1 SGHNT, CDR2 YYREEE (reference sequence). CDR3 residues: CASSFRGVADTQYF. Written as DNA, the CDR3 is TGTGCCAGCAGCTTCAGGGGAGTTGCAGATACGCAGTATTTT.

CDR3 residues: CASSLVLTGSNAETQYF. CDR3 DNA: TGTGCCAGCAGCTTAGTGTTAACAGGGTCGAATGCGGAGACCCAGTACTTC. The rearrangement uses TRBV11-3 and TRBJ2-5, with a tentative D call TRBD1 (6 bases). V was clipped by 1 base and J by 5 bases, with 20 bases between them. The CDR3 spans 17 residues. Germline assignment: CDR1 SGHNT and CDR2 YENEEA.

This clonotype is judged medium-sized. This sequence joins TRBV6-2 or TRBV6-3 and TRBJ1-1; TRBD1 matches 9 bases. CDR1 is MNHEY and CDR2 is SVGEGT in the germline V gene. This CDR3 region has 16 residues. The V and J ends lost 0 bases and 1 base, in that order; junction bases with no gene match: 3. The CDR3 DNA sequence: TGTGCCAGCAGTTACTCGACAGGGGGAGCGAACACTGAAGCTTTCTTT. Protein sequence: CASSYSTGGANTEAFF.

The chain employs TRBV7-2 and TRBJ2-1; D might be TRBD2 (6 bases). There are 15 residues in the CDR3. In germline, CDR1 is SGHTA, CDR2 FQGNSA. V lost 5 bases and J lost 4, with 15 bases in between. CDR3 residues: CASSILADRYNEQFF. CDR3 sequence (DNA): TGTGCCAGCAGCATCTTAGCGGACCGGTACAATGAGCAGTTCTTC.

This clonotype has just a few counts. This chain connects TRBV21-1 to TRBJ1-5. TRBV21-1 is a pseudogene. The CDR3 is 14 amino acids. The CDR3 protein is CASKTPGRAQPQHF. Here the CDR3 DNA reads TGTGCCAGCAAAACTCCGGGGAGGGCGCAGCCCCAGCATTTT.

The genes are TRBV9 and TRBJ2-5; D is perhaps TRBD2 (7 bases). This CDR3 has 16 residues. Germline V gene data show CDR1 as SGDLS and CDR2 as YYNGEE. Trimming cost V 3 bases and J 1 base, with 16 bases left between them. As DNA, the CDR3 is TGTGCCAGCAGCGAGGGGATCGGGGGGCTCCAAGAGACCCAGTACTTC. The encoded protein is CASSEGIGGLQETQYF.

The V gene is TRBV27, the J gene TRBJ1-1; D is uncertain. Deletions cut 4 bases from V and 4 bases from J, with 13 bases between. CDR1 and CDR2 from the germline V gene are MNHEY and SMNVEV (reference sequence). The CDR3 runs 14 residues. DNA for the CDR3: TGTGCCAGCAGTTACACGAGGGAGGTCACTGAAGCTTTCTTT. Its translation: CASSYTREVTEAFF.

A note on this clonotype: A much larger clonotype is one base distant, so this may be a read error. The V call is TRBV18, the J call TRBJ2-2, with D possibly matching TRBD2 (5 bases). Germline lookup yields CDR1 KGHSH and CDR2 LQKENI. The CDR3 runs 16 residues. This CDR3 is CASSPLPNANTGEQFF. The CDR3 nucleotides are TGTGCCAGCTCACCATTACCGAACGCGAACACCGGGGAGCAGTTTTTT.

This chain links TRBV20-1 with TRBJ1-4, with a possible D match to TRBD1 (6 bases). The germline V gene encodes CDR1 DFQATT and CDR2 SNEGSKA (reference sequence). The CDR3 loop spans 13 amino acids. Trimming left V 5 bases short and J 5 bases short, with 12 bases between. CDR3 amino acids: CSAFPGGNEKLFF. For the CDR3, the DNA is TGCAGTGCTTTCCCTGGGGGCAATGAAAAACTGTTTTTT.

V is TRBV18 and J is TRBJ1-3, with D uncertain. This CDR3 has 15 residues. Per the germline V gene, CDR1 is KGHSH and CDR2 is LQKENI. V was clipped by 4 bases and J by 4 bases, with 14 bases between them. CDR3 protein: CASSREPPGGNTIYF. CDR3 nucleotide sequence: TGTGCCAGCTCACGCGAGCCTCCGGGGGGAAACACCATATATTTT.